The T cell receptor (beta chain) described here comes from a study of blood T cells in healthy people across ages. The use of a sample-barcoded 5' primer and a J-beta primer mix characterized a second PCR of roughly 6 to 11 cycles. TCRdb reanalysed the 5' RACE reads using MiXCR and keeps one entry per CDR3 protein. The data show about 1,400,000 distinct CDR3 sequences, with 42% seen just once and approximately 7.9% held by the top ten. This clonotype was recorded only once. This clonotype originated in a woman under 30 in good health. The sequenced sample was blood.

The CDR3 is CASSELAGVVYEQYF. The CDR3 nucleotides are TGTGCCAGCAGTGAACTAGCGGGGGTGGTCTACGAGCAGTACTTC. The V call is TRBV2, the J call TRBJ2-7, with 10 bases aligning to TRBD2. The CDR3 runs 15 residues. J gave up 3 bases and V 2 bases, and 4 bases lay outside the gene matches. Germline loops: CDR1 SNHLY, CDR2 FYNNEI.